One T cell receptor (beta chain) is described in this entry. The Seattle patients, enrolled during active infection, were followed longitudinally. In the authors' workflow: From reference gene primer amplification, estimates of nucleated cell counts were derived. Here immunoSEQ multiplex PCR was the method, and the copy in TCRdb shows in-frame clones only, minus some. V, J and clone size are taken as reported in that table, and D and trimming were inferred from the DNA itself. The sample carries almost 350,000 clones, roughly nine tenths recorded once. The sample belongs to a study of blood T cell repertoires in COVID-19. Across the whole study: Whether acute or convalescent, the COVID-19 samples came from the United States, Italy and Spain. In each case, the material was cDNA or gDNA derived from T cells, B-cell-depleted T cells, or PBMCs.

The CDR3 runs 14 residues. Germline V CDR1 and CDR2: LGHDT, YNNKEL (reference sequence). Between the trimmed V and J ends, which lost 4 bases and 0 bases, there was a span of 7 bases. J is TRBJ1-3 and V is TRBV3-1 (or the pseudogene TRBV3-2); the D is unclear. The sample was peripheral blood. The clonotype was recovered from a woman aged 55-70 years with COVID-19, enrolled during active disease. CDR3 in amino acids: CASSRGVSGNTIYF. CDR3 in DNA: TGTGCCAGCAGCCGAGGAGTCTCTGGAAACACCATATATTTT.